A single sample gave rise to the 24 T cell receptor beta chains below, sequenced in a study of a mutant IDH1 vaccine in newly diagnosed glioma. Profiled with immunoSEQ multiplex PCR; TCRdb holds only in-frame clones, not every one. In the table there are around 87,000 clones, about four fifths of which are singletons. Time point denoted: baseline, week 1 (first vaccination visit). Treatment noted: pre-vaccination baseline after standard-of-care therapy. This specimen was PBMCs, taken from a glioma patient treated with radiotherapy, temozolomide or both. All receptors derive from a woman aged 45 to 65 with glioma.

The chain has TRBV6-6 and TRBJ2-5; D unclear. Deletions cut 2 bases from V and 3 bases from J, with 1 base between. In germline, CDR1 is MNHNY, CDR2 SVGAGI (reference sequence). This CDR3 comprises 11 residues. The CDR3, as DNA: TGTGCCAGCAGTTACAAAGAGACCCAGTACTTC. This sequence encodes CASSYKETQYF.

The chain combines TRBV9 with TRBJ1-5; D gene ambiguous. Germline V gene data show CDR1 as SGDLS and CDR2 as YYNGEE. This CDR3 has 16 residues. V lost 5 bases and J lost 0, with 15 bases in between. CDR3 in DNA: TGTGCCAGCAGGTCCCGGACCGAATATAGCAATCAGCCCCAGCATTTT. Translating it yields CASRSRTEYSNQPQHF.

This clone was observed a handful of times. Here the CDR3 DNA reads TGCGCCAGCAGCCTCCCCAGGGAGACCCAGTACTTC. Its translation: CASSLPRETQYF. The chain joins TRBV5-1 to TRBJ2-5, with no clear D. Germline V CDR1 and CDR2: SGHRS, YFSETQ. Trimming pared 4 bases from V and 5 bases from J, leaving 9 bases between. This CDR3 comprises 12 residues.

The chain is built from TRBV7-6 and TRBJ1-2; D gene ambiguous. The CDR3 is 13 residues long. Trimming removed 3 bases at V and 1 base at J, with 6 bases between. CDR1 SGHVS and CDR2 FNYEAQ come from the germline V gene. The CDR3 reads CASSLDINYGYTF. CDR3 bases: TGTGCCAGCAGCTTGGATATTAACTATGGCTACACCTTC.

This clone was observed a handful of times. The chain carries TRBV18 and TRBJ1-1, with 9 bases matching TRBD1. With V trimmed by 6 bases and J by 9 bases, 8 bases remained unmatched. The CDR3 sequence is 13 residues long. The germline gives CDR1 KGHSH, CDR2 LQKENI. The CDR3 DNA is TGTGCCAGCTCCCAAGAACAGGGGGCGAAAGCTTTCTTT. Amino acids: CASSQEQGAKAFF.

The V call is TRBV6-6, the J call TRBJ1-5; D remains ambiguous. The V gene lost 7 bases and the J gene lost 6 bases, with 13 bases spanning the gap. The CDR3 is made up of 13 amino acids. CDR1 is MNHNY, CDR2 SVGAGI, per germline (reference sequence). DNA of the CDR3: TGTGCCAGCACCCCAACCGTCGGTCAGCCCCAGCATTTT. This translates into CASTPTVGQPQHF.

The chain couples TRBV5-6 to TRBJ2-6; 12 bases map to TRBD1. This CDR3 contains 17 residues. Per the germline V gene, CDR1 is SGHDT and CDR2 is YYEEEE. The V segment lost 3 bases and the J segment 8 bases; nucleotides outside the gene matches: 9. CDR3 sequence reads: CASSWGDRGLGTNVLTF. DNA of the CDR3: TGTGCCAGCAGCTGGGGGGACAGGGGGCTCGGGACCAACGTCCTGACTTTC.

This chain connects TRBV9 to TRBJ2-1; 7 bases agree with TRBD1. Germline-derived CDR1 and CDR2 are SGDLS and YYNGEE. CDR3 length equals 15 residues. V lost 0 bases, J lost 5 bases, and 5 bases stayed unmatched. CDR3: CASSVGQGVNNEQFF. DNA for the CDR3: TGTGCCAGCAGCGTAGGCCAGGGGGTCAACAATGAGCAGTTCTTC.

This chain joins TRBV30 and TRBJ2-7; D uncertain. The CDR3 covers 12 residues. Trimming shortened V by 5 bases and J by 1 base, and 9 bases separated the two germline ends. Germline-derived CDR1 and CDR2 are GTSNPN and SVGIG (reference sequence). The CDR3 nucleotides read TGTGCCTGGCGTCACGGGTCCTACGAGCAGTACTTC. Protein product: CAWRHGSYEQYF.

The V and J genes are TRBV7-6 and TRBJ1-2; D perhaps matches TRBD1 (5 bases). Germline V lookup: CDR1 SGHVS, CDR2 FNYEAQ. This CDR3 is 16 amino acids long. Trimming stripped 5 bases from V and 8 bases from J, with 24 bases between. In DNA, the CDR3 is TGTGCCAGCAGCGTCAATCCCGGGACGGCTGTTGACGGCTACACCTTC. Translating it yields CASSVNPGTAVDGYTF.

V usage is TRBV7-9 and J usage is TRBJ1-2; 7 bases line up with TRBD1. With 1 base clipped from V and 4 bases from J, the junction kept 6 bases outside the gene matches. Germline-derived CDR1 and CDR2 are SEHNR and FQNEAQ (reference sequence). This CDR3 has 15 residues. For the CDR3, the DNA is TGTGCCAGCAGCTTAGACCAGGGACAGATCTATGGCTACACCTTC. Amino acid sequence: CASSLDQGQIYGYTF.

The chain combines TRBV18 with TRBJ1-5; unclear D gene. V lost 3 bases to trimming and J lost 0 bases, with 3 bases between them. This CDR3 region has 13 residues. The germline gives CDR1 KGHSH, CDR2 LQKENI. Written as DNA, the CDR3 is TGTGCCAGCTCACCGTCTAGCAATCAGCCCCAGCATTTT. This codes for CASSPSSNQPQHF.

This clone was detected once. The rearrangement uses TRBV7-2 and TRBJ2-5, with 7 bases fitting TRBD2. Germline loops: CDR1 SGHTA, CDR2 FQGNSA. The ends lost 5 bases at V and 0 bases at J; junction bases unmatched: 9. This CDR3 has 16 amino acids. The CDR3 DNA reads as TGTGCCAGCAGCCCCTGGGGTAGCGGGTACCAAGAGACCCAGTACTTC. It translates to CASSPWGSGYQETQYF. Together with reference TRBV7-2 and TRBJ2-5, the CDR3 gives the full variable domain: GAGVSQSPSNKVTEKGKDVELRCDPISGHTALYWYRQSLGQGLEFLIYFQGNSAPDKSGLPSDRFSAERTGGSVSTLTIQRTQQEDSAVYLCASSPWGSGYQETQYFGPGTRLLVL.

The V and J genes are TRBV6-6 and TRBJ2-7, with D unresolved. V was cut by 5 bases and J by 3 bases, with 8 bases left in between. Germline assignment: CDR1 MNHNY and CDR2 SVGAGI (reference sequence). CDR3 size: 12 residues. CDR3 nucleotide sequence: TGTGCCAGCAGTATCCTCAGCTACGAGCAGTACTTC. Translating gives CASSILSYEQYF.

V and J are TRBV7-2 and TRBJ2-3; D not resolved. The length of the CDR3 is 16 residues. Trimming shortened V by 1 base and J by 0 bases, and 11 bases separated the two germline ends. Per the germline V gene, CDR1 is SGHTA and CDR2 is FQGNSA. CDR3 amino acids: CASSLGGRTSTDTQYF. In nucleotides, the CDR3 is TGTGCCAGCAGCTTAGGAGGACGAACTAGCACAGATACGCAGTATTTT.

V gene TRBV19 combines with J gene TRBJ2-7; 7 nucleotides match TRBD1. V was clipped by 2 bases and J by 4 bases; unmatched bases: 2. This CDR3 is 13 amino acids long. Germline CDR1 reads LNHDA; CDR2 reads SQIVND (reference sequence). The CDR3 region is CASSIHRGYEQYF. CDR3 in DNA: TGTGCCAGTAGTATACACAGGGGATACGAGCAGTACTTC.

This chain joins TRBV6-1 and TRBJ1-2; D ambiguous. CDR1 is MNHNS and CDR2 is SASEGT in the germline V gene. This CDR3 is 11 amino acids long. The V end lost 3 bases, the J end lost 8 bases, and 7 bases lay between the germline ends. The CDR3 nucleotides are TGTGCCAGCAGTGATTGGGGAGGCTACACCTTC. Amino acids: CASSDWGGYTF.

The V gene is TRBV5-5, the J gene TRBJ1-1, with 9 bases aligning to TRBD1. CDR1 is SGHKS, CDR2 YYEKEE, per germline (reference sequence). CDR3 length equals 13 residues. Germline trimming cut 3 bases from V and 5 bases from J; bases unmatched to any gene: 2. CDR3 sequence (DNA): TGTGCCAGCAGCTGGGGACAGGGAACTGAAGCTTTCTTT. This encodes CASSWGQGTEAFF.

This rearrangement joins TRBV5-4 to TRBJ1-2; 7 bases map to TRBD1. CDR3 size: 13 residues. Germline-derived CDR1 and CDR2 are SGHNT and YYREEE (reference sequence). V was clipped by 3 bases and J by 3 bases; unmatched bases: 2. Here the CDR3 DNA reads TGTGCCAGCAGCTCCACAGGGGACTATGGCTACACCTTC. Translation gives CASSSTGDYGYTF.

This chain links TRBV2 with TRBJ1-5; D unclear. The CDR3 loop spans 14 amino acids. V lost 0 bases and J lost 9, with 12 bases in between. Germline V lookup: CDR1 SNHLY, CDR2 FYNNEI. CDR3 region: CASSEASSLGPQHF. In nucleotides, the CDR3 is TGTGCCAGCAGTGAAGCGTCCAGCTTAGGGCCCCAGCATTTT.

The V call is TRBV20-1, the J call TRBJ1-2; D gene ambiguous. V was pared by 6 bases and J by 7 bases, with 9 bases between. In germline, CDR1 is DFQATT, CDR2 SNEGSKA (reference sequence). The CDR3 contains 10 residues. Written as DNA, the CDR3 is TGCAGTGCCAGCGAGGGTGGCTACACCTTC. Encoded protein: CSASEGGYTF.

The chain is built from TRBV15 and TRBJ1-1; D gene unclear. Germline values: CDR1 LNHNV, CDR2 YYDKDF (reference sequence). The CDR3 runs to 12 residues. Trimming removed 0 bases from V and 7 bases from J, with 6 bases in between. CDR3 DNA: TGTGCCACCAGCAGAGATCGTATTGAAGCTTTCTTT. Protein sequence: CATSRDRIEAFF.

This clone was picked up one time. The chain couples TRBV18 to TRBJ1-2; 8 positions agree with TRBD1. J was trimmed by 6 bases and V by 0 bases; bases with no gene match: 12. The CDR3 is made up of 17 amino acids. Germline CDR1 is KGHSH and CDR2 is LQKENI. CDR3 sequence reads: CASSPPGAPQGEHGYTF. The CDR3 DNA is TGTGCCAGCTCACCACCGGGGGCCCCACAGGGGGAGCATGGCTACACCTTC.

V and J are TRBV6-5 and TRBJ1-1; D gene unclear. V was pared by 6 bases and J by 1 base, with 9 bases between. The germline CDR1 and CDR2 sequences are MNHEY and SVGAGI. The CDR3 contains 13 residues. Here the CDR3 DNA reads TGTGCCAGCAGACGGACGGAGAACACTGAAGCTTTCTTT. Its translation: CASRRTENTEAFF.